This entry concerns a single T cell receptor beta chain. Its antigen is unknown. Libraries were prepared by immunoSEQ multiplex PCR; TCRdb keeps only in-frame clonotypes and omits some of them. This sample has about 170,000 clones, with approximately 94% found just once. This sample stems from a study of T cell responses to AZD1222 COVID-19 vaccine. Study details: Second-dose intervals near 4 or 12 weeks were combined. Study-level results: Baseline antibody screening turned up just six or seven seropositive AZD1222 recipients. Per reports, nearly half of all spike-specific TCRs target regions that are unmutated in variants. Females outnumbered males among donors, who were mostly white British; clonal diversity was possibly underestimated.

Per germline, CDR1 KGHSH and CDR2 LQKENI. Germline trimming cut 4 bases from V and 0 bases from J; bases unmatched to any gene: 4. The CDR3 sequence is 15 residues long. The receptor was derived from an adult in good health. The chain combines TRBV18 with TRBJ1-1; 8 bases fit TRBD1. The input for sequencing was peripheral blood, taken on day 0 of AZD1222 vaccination. As DNA, the CDR3 is TGTGCCAGCTCACTTCCAGGGGGCATGAACACTGAAGCTTTCTTT. Its translation: CASSLPGGMNTEAFF.